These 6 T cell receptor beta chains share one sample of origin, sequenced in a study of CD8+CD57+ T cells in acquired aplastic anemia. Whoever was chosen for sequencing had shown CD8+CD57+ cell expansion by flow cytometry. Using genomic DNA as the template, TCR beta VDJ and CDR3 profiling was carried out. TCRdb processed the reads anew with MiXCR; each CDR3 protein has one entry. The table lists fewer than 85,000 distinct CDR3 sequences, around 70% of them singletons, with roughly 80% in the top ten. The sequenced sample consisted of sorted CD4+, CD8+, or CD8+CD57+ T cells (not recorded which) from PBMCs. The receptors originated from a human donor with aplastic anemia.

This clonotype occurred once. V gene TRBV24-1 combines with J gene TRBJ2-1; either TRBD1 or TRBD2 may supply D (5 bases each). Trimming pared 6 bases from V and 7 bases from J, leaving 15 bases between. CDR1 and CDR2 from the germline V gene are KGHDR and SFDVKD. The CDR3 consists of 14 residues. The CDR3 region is CATSLAGTENEQFF. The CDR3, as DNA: TGTGCCACCAGTCTCGCCGGGACGGAGAATGAGCAGTTCTTC.

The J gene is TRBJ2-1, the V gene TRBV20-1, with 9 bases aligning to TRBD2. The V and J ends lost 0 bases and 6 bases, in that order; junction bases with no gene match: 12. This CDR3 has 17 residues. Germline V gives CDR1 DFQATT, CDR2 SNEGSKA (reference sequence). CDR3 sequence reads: CSARDSRAASGANEQFF. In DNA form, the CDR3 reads TGCAGTGCTAGAGATTCTCGAGCCGCTAGCGGGGCCAATGAGCAGTTCTTC.

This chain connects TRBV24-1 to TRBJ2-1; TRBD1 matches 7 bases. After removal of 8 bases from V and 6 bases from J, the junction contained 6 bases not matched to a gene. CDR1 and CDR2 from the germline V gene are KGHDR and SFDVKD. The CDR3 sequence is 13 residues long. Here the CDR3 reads CATTRQGSNEQFF. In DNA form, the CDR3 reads TGTGCCACCACTCGACAGGGTTCCAATGAGCAGTTCTTC.

CDR3 sequence (DNA): TGCAGCGTTGAAGATGGCAGGGAACCCTACGAGCAGTACTTC. Translation: CSVEDGREPYEQYF. V and J are TRBV29-1 and TRBJ2-7; D is possibly TRBD1 (5 bases). CDR1 is SQVTM and CDR2 is ANQGSEA in the germline V gene. V gave up 0 bases and J gave up 2 bases, with 11 bases separating them. The length of the CDR3 is 14 residues.

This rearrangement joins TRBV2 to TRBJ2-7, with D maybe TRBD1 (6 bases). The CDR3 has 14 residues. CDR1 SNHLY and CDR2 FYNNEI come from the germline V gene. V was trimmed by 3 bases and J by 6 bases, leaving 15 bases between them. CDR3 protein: CASSDGLTGPEQYF. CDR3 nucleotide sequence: TGTGCCAGCAGTGACGGATTGACAGGCCCCGAGCAGTACTTC.

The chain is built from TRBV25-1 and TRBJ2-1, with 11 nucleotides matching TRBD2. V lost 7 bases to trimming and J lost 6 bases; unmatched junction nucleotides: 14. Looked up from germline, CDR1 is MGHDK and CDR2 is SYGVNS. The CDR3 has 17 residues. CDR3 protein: CASNEPGLAGMVNEQFF. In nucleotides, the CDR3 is TGTGCCAGCAATGAGCCCGGACTAGCGGGTATGGTCAATGAGCAGTTCTTC. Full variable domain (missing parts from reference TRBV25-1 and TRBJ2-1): EADIYQTPRYLVIGTGKKITLECSQTMGHDKMYWYQQDPGMELHLIHYSYGVNSTEKGDLSSESTVSRIRTEHFPLTLESARPSHTSQYLCASNEPGLAGMVNEQFFGPGTRLTVL.